Listed below are T cell receptor beta chains from one sample, sequenced in a study of T cell responses to AZD1222 COVID-19 vaccine. Profiled with immunoSEQ multiplex PCR; TCRdb holds only in-frame clones, not every one. The sample includes roughly 200,000 clones, approximately 91% of them seen just once. The specimen was peripheral blood, collected 28 days after the second AZD1222 dose. Every receptor here comes from an adult who received the AZD1222 COVID-19 vaccine. Each CDR3 is given without its conserved first and last residue. The order of the fields is D gene, clone size, V gene, CDR3 protein. D genes are given only for firm matches. Rows may omit the clone size; those that give it use once, few, many or a size class.

TRBD1	.	TRBV18	ASSPRTGALSGANVLT
.	.	TRBV7-2	ASSFDNGGQPQH
TRBD2	.	TRBV2	ASIGGRGDPSLDEQF
.	.	TRBV7-2	ASTVQPFSYEQY
TRBD1	.	TRBV19	ASSITGAGEAF
.	.	TRBV9	ASSGGFEQF
.	.	TRBV15	ATSRDDVYGYT
.	.	TRBV5-1	ASSLGHYNSPLH
TRBD1	.	TRBV28	ASSSMTGVVGELF
TRBD1	few	TRBV4-3	ASSPSEQGGYEQY
TRBD1	.	TRBV4-1	ASSPETDDRVYGYT
TRBD1	once	TRBV18	ASSLDSGQAPVLT
.	.	TRBV7-9	ASSLGLQGRGETQY
.	.	TRBV19	ASSPGDSSYEQY
.	few	TRBV5-5	ASRLRRGTDTQY
TRBD2	.	TRBV7-2	ASSLQPPRLATIQETQY
.	.	TRBV2	ASRTLTFGQRDEKLF
.	.	TRBV24-1	ATSDQGRAANEQF
TRBD1	once	TRBV6-5	ASRADRGLGEQY
TRBD1	.	TRBV5-5	ASSLGDRLPNEKLF
.	few	TRBV6-6	ASSREGSSSRGYGYT
TRBD1	.	TRBV19	ATSVDRGLLGELF
TRBD2	.	TRBV6-5	ASGQRGGTGELF
.	.	TRBV19	ASSIRENTGELF
TRBD1	.	TRBV2	ASRGQGPQETQY
TRBD2	.	TRBV5-1	ASSTSSGDTQY
.	.	TRBV7-3	ASSFRGFDSPLH
.	.	TRBV30	AWSGGLSYEQY
.	.	TRBV7-2	ASSLALTGPGYT
.	.	TRBV4-1	ASSQESFVQEKLF
.	.	TRBV9	ASSAVSGNYGYT
.	.	TRBV4-1	ASSQVGNQPQH
.	.	TRBV5-1	ASSLTGSSGSPLH
TRBD1	.	TRBV28	ASGLLTGSDEKLF
TRBD2	.	TRBV28	ASSSTGPGTSGYNEQF
TRBD2	once	TRBV5-1	ASSLAAGGPDTQY